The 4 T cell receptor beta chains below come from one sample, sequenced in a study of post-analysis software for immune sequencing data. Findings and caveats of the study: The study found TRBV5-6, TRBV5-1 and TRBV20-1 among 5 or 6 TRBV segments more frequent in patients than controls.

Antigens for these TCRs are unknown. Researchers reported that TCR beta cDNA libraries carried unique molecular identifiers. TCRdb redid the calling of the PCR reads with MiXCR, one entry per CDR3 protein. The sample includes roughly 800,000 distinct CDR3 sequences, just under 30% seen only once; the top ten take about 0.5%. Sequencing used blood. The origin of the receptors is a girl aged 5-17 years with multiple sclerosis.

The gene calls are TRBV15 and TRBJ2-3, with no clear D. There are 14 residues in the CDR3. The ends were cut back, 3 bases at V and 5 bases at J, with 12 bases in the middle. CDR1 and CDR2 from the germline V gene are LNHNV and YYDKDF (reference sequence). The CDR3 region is CATSRAQEGDTQYF. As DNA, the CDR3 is TGTGCCACCAGCAGGGCTCAGGAAGGAGATACGCAGTATTTT.

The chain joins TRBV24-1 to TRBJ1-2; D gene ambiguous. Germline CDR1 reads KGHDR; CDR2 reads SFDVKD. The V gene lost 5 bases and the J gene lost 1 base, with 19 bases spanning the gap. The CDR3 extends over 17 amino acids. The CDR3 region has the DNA TGTGCCACCAGTGCCCCCCTCGGGGTGGGGTTTAACTATGGCTACACCTTC. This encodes CATSAPLGVGFNYGYTF.

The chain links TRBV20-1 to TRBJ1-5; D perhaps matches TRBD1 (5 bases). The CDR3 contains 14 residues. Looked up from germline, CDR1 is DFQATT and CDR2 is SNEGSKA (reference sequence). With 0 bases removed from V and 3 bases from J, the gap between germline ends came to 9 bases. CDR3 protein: CSARDPGTNQPQHF. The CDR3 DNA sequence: TGCAGTGCTAGAGATCCAGGGACCAATCAGCCCCAGCATTTT.

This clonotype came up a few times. CDR3: CASSQVEFSEQYF. The CDR3 DNA reads TGTGCCAGCAGCCAAGTCGAGTTTTCCGAGCAGTACTTC. V and J are TRBV3-1 and TRBJ2-7, with unresolved D. Germline loops: CDR1 LGHDT, CDR2 YNNKEL (reference sequence). CDR3 length: 13 amino acids. The germline V and J ends were trimmed by 1 base and 6 bases, with 10 bases remaining between them.